This entry is about one T cell receptor (beta chain). The data stem from a study of blood T cell repertoires in COVID-19. Study-level information: Sites across the United States, Italy and Spain contributed samples from acute and convalescent COVID-19. PBMCs, B-cell-depleted T cells, or T cells provided the cDNA or gDNA that made up the material.

Per the authors' pipeline: The assay estimated nucleated cells by amplifying reference gene primers. TCRdb's copy holds only in-frame clones and misses some; the assay was immunoSEQ multiplex PCR. The DNA was the basis for D and trimming; V, J and clone size are from that table. The sample lists about 440,000 clones, around 89% occurring once. The clonotype originates from a woman younger than 45 with acute or convalescent COVID-19. The sample taken for sequencing was peripheral blood.

The CDR3 coding sequence is TGTGCCAGCACCATCGGGTCGGGGGGCAATGAGCAGTTCTTC. Protein sequence: CASTIGSGGNEQFF. The chain combines TRBV27 with TRBJ2-1; 7 positions match TRBD2. Germline V gives CDR1 MNHEY, CDR2 SMNVEV (reference sequence). The V and J ends lost 7 bases and 6 bases, in that order; junction bases with no gene match: 9. The CDR3 runs to 14 residues.